These 29 T cell receptor beta chains were all obtained from the same sample, sequenced in a study of Graves' ophthalmopathy and Graves' hyperthyroidism. The authors amplified TCR beta CDR3 regions from RNA transcripts. First-round RT-PCR relied on HTBI primers, and a second-round multiplex PCR came next. MiXCR was run by TCRdb on the multiplex PCR reads, yielding one entry per CDR3 protein. The table lists around 1,200,000 distinct CDR3 sequences, 36% of them singletons. Sequenced sample: peripheral blood or thyroid tissue (not recorded which). These receptors all come from an adult man with Graves' hyperthyroidism.

This clonotype was found a few times. The chain recombines TRBV5-1 with TRBJ1-3; TRBD1 matches at 9 bases. Germline V gene data show CDR1 as SGHRS and CDR2 as YFSETQ. Trimming cost V 3 bases and J 0 bases; bases outside gene matches: 4. The CDR3 runs 16 residues. The CDR3 sequence is CASSWGTGLSGNTIYF. The CDR3 bases are TGCGCCAGCAGCTGGGGGACAGGGCTCTCTGGAAACACCATATATTTT.

The gene calls are TRBV11-1 and TRBJ2-2, with TRBD1 matching 7 bases. Trimming cost V 8 bases and J 4 bases; bases outside gene matches: 13. Germline lookup yields CDR1 SGHAT and CDR2 FQDESV (reference sequence). The CDR3 spans 16 residues. CDR3 coding DNA: TGTGCCAGCGGCCAAAAGGGGGCTCGGGCCACCGGGGAGCTGTTTTTT. This codes for CASGQKGARATGELFF.

The rearrangement uses TRBV28 and TRBJ2-7; TRBD1 aligns across 10 bases. The CDR3 contains 12 residues. CDR1 and CDR2 (germline): MDHEN, SYDVKM. After removal of 5 bases from V and 13 bases from J, the junction contained 8 bases not matched to a gene. The CDR3 nucleotides read TGTGCCAGCAGTGGGTTAGACAGGGGGCGATACTTC. It encodes CASSGLDRGRYF.

The V gene is TRBV7-8, the J gene TRBJ2-5; perhaps TRBD1 as D (6 bases). The V gene lost 9 bases and the J gene lost 2 bases, with 13 bases spanning the gap. CDR3 length: 13 residues. Germline V gene data show CDR1 as SGHVS and CDR2 as FQNEAQ. CDR3: CASGGRSQETQYF. The DNA for the CDR3 is TGTGCCAGTGGGGGCAGGAGTCAAGAGACCCAGTACTTC.

The genes are TRBV7-3 and TRBJ1-1; the match to TRBD1 covers 7 bases. Unmatched junction bases numbered 9, after V lost 8 bases and J lost 3 bases. The CDR3 totals 14 residues. The germline V gene encodes CDR1 SGHTA and CDR2 FQGTGA. CDR3 region: CASSEDRSYTEAFF. The CDR3 DNA sequence: TGTGCCAGCTCCGAGGACAGGAGTTACACTGAAGCTTTCTTT.

This clonotype was seen ten or more times. The chain couples TRBV6-5 to TRBJ1-2, with 8 bases matching TRBD1. CDR1 MNHEY and CDR2 SVGAGI come from the germline V gene. There are 14 residues in the CDR3. V dropped 2 bases and J dropped 2; count of bases not matched to a gene: 1. The CDR3 sequence: CASSYRQGNYGYTF. Here the CDR3 DNA reads TGTGCCAGCAGTTACCGACAGGGGAACTATGGCTACACCTTC.

This clonotype turned up a few times. With a much larger clone just one base away, this may be a read error. The chain has TRBV5-1 and TRBJ2-7, with a weak D call TRBD2 (5 bases). The CDR3 consists of 14 residues. Germline V lookup: CDR1 SGHRS, CDR2 YFSETQ. This CDR3 is CASGLGPGSYEQYF. CDR3 in DNA: TGTGCCAGCGGCTTAGGGCCAGGCTCCTACGAGCAGTACTTC.

The J gene is TRBJ1-2, the V gene TRBV14; tentative D call: TRBD1 (5 bases). Trimming cost V 8 bases and J 3 bases, with 16 bases left between them. The CDR3 sequence is 14 residues long. The V gene's germline CDR1 is SGHDN and CDR2 FVKESK. The CDR3: CASVEVRDDYGYTF. DNA of the CDR3: TGTGCCAGCGTCGAAGTCCGGGACGACTATGGCTACACCTTC.

The sample holds many counts of this clonotype. This chain connects TRBV7-9 to TRBJ2-5, with D possibly being TRBD2 (6 bases). V was clipped by 4 bases and J by 4 bases, with 16 bases between them. This CDR3 is built from 15 residues. From germline, CDR1 is SEHNR and CDR2 FQNEAQ (reference sequence). The CDR3 sequence: CASSSPRDLRETQYF. DNA for the CDR3: TGTGCCAGCAGCTCCCCGCGGGACTTGAGAGAGACCCAGTACTTC.

This clonotype was counted many times. This sequence joins TRBV19 and TRBJ2-2; D gene uncertain. The CDR3 runs 13 residues. The V and J ends lost 6 bases and 1 base respectively, with 6 bases between them. The germline V gene has CDR1 LNHDA and CDR2 SQIVND (reference sequence). The CDR3 sequence: CASSWGNTGELFF. The CDR3, as DNA: TGTGCCAGTAGCTGGGGGAACACCGGGGAGCTGTTTTTT.

This clonotype has a handful of counts. The chain has TRBV7-6 and TRBJ2-5; TRBD1 aligns across 9 bases. The V and J ends lost 3 bases and 3 bases, in that order; junction bases with no gene match: 11. The CDR3 loop spans 17 amino acids. The V gene's germline CDR1 is SGHVS and CDR2 FNYEAQ. This chain's CDR3 is CASSLSARDRVKETQYF. CDR3 DNA sequence: TGTGCCAGCAGCTTGAGCGCCCGGGACAGGGTGAAAGAGACCCAGTACTTC.

This clonotype was recorded many times. The rearrangement joins TRBV7-9 to TRBJ1-6; D may be TRBD1 (6 bases). Germline CDR1 reads SEHNR; CDR2 reads FQNEAQ (reference sequence). The CDR3 covers 14 residues. V was pared by 5 bases and J by 8 bases, with 13 bases between. The CDR3 is CASSGTEGDSPLHF. Here the CDR3 DNA reads TGTGCCAGCAGCGGGACGGAGGGGGATTCACCCCTCCACTTT.

This clonotype was recorded at least ten times. The rearrangement uses TRBV5-5 and TRBJ1-2; weak D call: TRBD1 (6 bases). The CDR3 has 14 residues. Trimming pared 0 bases from V and 4 bases from J, leaving 10 bases between. Germline CDR1 reads SGHKS; CDR2 reads YYEKEE (reference sequence). The CDR3 nucleotides read TGTGCCAGCAGCTTGGTGGGGGCCACCTATGGCTACACCTTC. Its protein product is CASSLVGATYGYTF.

Remarks on this clonotype: This clone may be a read error of a much larger clone one base away. Likely a read error: the CDR3 ends without its conserved phenylalanine or tryptophan. The chain recombines TRBV20-1 with TRBJ1-1; D gene ambiguous. The V gene lost 1 base and the J gene lost 1 base, with 16 bases spanning the gap. Germline assignment: CDR1 DFQATT and CDR2 SNEGSKA (reference sequence). CDR3 length equals 16 residues. The CDR3 protein is CSARVIESTWNTEAFS. CDR3 nucleotide sequence: TGCAGTGCTAGAGTGATTGAATCAACTTGGAACACTGAAGCTTTCTCT.

The chain joins TRBV10-3 to TRBJ1-1; TRBD1 agrees at 8 bases. V lost 10 bases and J lost 6; bases outside the gene matches: 10. The CDR3 covers 13 residues. Germline values: CDR1 ENHRY, CDR2 SYGVKD. CDR3: CASTIRGPAEAFF. The CDR3 nucleotides are TGTGCCAGCACGATCAGGGGGCCCGCTGAAGCTTTCTTT.

This clonotype was picked up many times. The J gene is TRBJ1-1, the V gene TRBV29-1, with D hard to call. The germline gives CDR1 SQVTM, CDR2 ANQGSEA. The CDR3 runs 13 residues. V lost 3 bases to trimming and J lost 0 bases, with 8 bases between them. CDR3 sequence reads: CSVDGRVNTEAFF. Here the CDR3 DNA reads TGCAGCGTTGATGGACGGGTGAACACTGAAGCTTTCTTT.

The chain has TRBV29-1 and TRBJ2-1; possible D gene TRBD1, 6 bases. The V and J ends lost 6 bases and 6 bases respectively, with 18 bases between them. Germline assignment: CDR1 SQVTM and CDR2 ANQGSEA. The CDR3 runs 14 residues. The DNA for the CDR3 is TGCAGCGTCCCTAGACAGGCCTTTGGCAATGAGCAGTTCTTC. It codes for CSVPRQAFGNEQFF.

For the CDR3, the DNA is TGCAGTGCTAGAAGGGGGTCAGAGGGTGGTACTGAAGCTTTCTTT. Its translation: CSARRGSEGGTEAFF. The chain joins TRBV20-1 to TRBJ1-1; D possibly corresponds to TRBD1 (6 bases). The germline V gene has CDR1 DFQATT and CDR2 SNEGSKA (reference sequence). V was cut by 2 bases and J by 5 bases, with 18 bases left in between. This CDR3 has 15 amino acids.

The rearrangement uses TRBV9 and TRBJ2-7, with D possibly TRBD1 on 5 matching bases. V lost 8 bases and J 6 bases, leaving 24 bases between the germline ends. CDR3 size: 15 residues. Germline CDR1 is SGDLS and CDR2 is YYNGEE. The CDR3 DNA is TGTGCCAGTAGTGAAAGTGCTGGACCTAGGGGCGAGCAGTACTTC. It encodes CASSESAGPRGEQYF.

This clonotype was detected a few times. This chain uses TRBV30 with TRBJ2-5; D uncertain. This CDR3 has 12 residues. V was clipped by 0 bases and J by 5 bases, with 7 bases between them. Germline CDR1 and CDR2: GTSNPN and SVGIG (reference sequence). CDR3 region: CAWSVSRETQYF. Written as DNA, the CDR3 is TGTGCCTGGAGTGTAAGCCGGGAGACCCAGTACTTC. Combining the CDR3 with reference TRBV30 and TRBJ2-5 gives the whole variable domain SQTIHQWPATLVQPVGSPLSLECTVEGTSNPNLYWYRQAAGRGLQLLFYSVGIGQISSEVPQNLSASRPQDRQFILSSKKLLLSDSGFYLCAWSVSRETQYFGPGTRLLVL.

A remark on this clonotype: The CDR3 carries no conserved terminal phenylalanine or tryptophan, so it likely arises from a read error. The chain couples TRBV29-1 to TRBJ1-1, with no clear D. The CDR3 spans 13 residues. Looked up from germline, CDR1 is SQVTM and CDR2 is ANQGSEA. In DNA, the CDR3 is TGCAGCCTCCGGACCTTCCTGAGCACTGAGGCTTTCCTT. Residues: CSLRTFLSTEAFL.

Turning to this clonotype: Here the CDR3 omits its conserved ending phenylalanine or tryptophan, so a read error is the likely source. Because the CDR3's place on the DNA is in doubt, the DNA is left out and the CDR3 is given as listed by TCRdb. The chain couples TRBV15 to TRBJ2-5. Germline V gene data show CDR1 as LNHNV and CDR2 as YYDKDF (reference sequence). The CDR3 numbers 9 amino acids, ends counted. The CDR3: CATSRASNT.

This sequence joins TRBV6-6 and TRBJ2-7; TRBD1 is a possible D gene (6 bases). Looked up from germline, CDR1 is MNHNY and CDR2 is SVGAGI (reference sequence). V lost 5 bases and J lost 2, with 16 bases in between. The CDR3 contains 15 residues. CDR3 amino acids: CASSAQGIAPYEQYF. The CDR3 DNA follows: TGTGCCAGCAGTGCCCAGGGGATCGCGCCCTACGAGCAGTACTTC.

V gene TRBV10-3 combines with J gene TRBJ2-7, with 7 bases that match TRBD1. The CDR3 loop spans 13 amino acids. The V segment lost 4 bases and the J segment 7 bases; nucleotides outside the gene matches: 7. Looked up from germline, CDR1 is ENHRY and CDR2 is SYGVKD. CDR3 region: CAISVVRGQEQYF. The CDR3 nucleotides are TGTGCCATCAGTGTGGTAAGGGGGCAAGAGCAGTACTTC.

The genes are TRBV11-3 and TRBJ2-5; 8 nucleotides agree with TRBD2. The germline gives CDR1 SGHNT, CDR2 YENEEA. With 8 bases clipped from V and 4 bases from J, the junction kept 18 bases outside the gene matches. The CDR3 length is 17 residues. The CDR3 DNA reads as TGTGCCAGCGGATTGGTCGGGGGGGCCTCTCCGCCAGAGACCCAGTACTTC. Residues: CASGLVGGASPPETQYF.

In its sample, this clonotype was seen many times. The rearrangement links TRBV20-1 to TRBJ1-1, with 10 bases identical to TRBD1. CDR3 length: 14 amino acids. The V gene end was trimmed by 3 bases and the J gene end by 5 bases; junction bases not matched to a gene: 6. From germline, CDR1 is DFQATT and CDR2 SNEGSKA (reference sequence). CDR3 nucleotides: TGCAGTGCTAGGCGGACAGGGGGGAGGACTGAAGCTTTCTTT. This sequence encodes CSARRTGGRTEAFF.

This rearrangement joins TRBV6-2 or TRBV6-3 to TRBJ1-1; 8 positions match TRBD1. V was pared by 6 bases and J by 4 bases, with 4 bases of the junction left unmatched. Germline loops: CDR1 MNHEY, CDR2 SVGEGT. The CDR3 consists of 13 residues. CDR3 in DNA: TGTGCCAGCAGACGGGACAGGCCCACTGAAGCTTTCTTT. Its protein is CASRRDRPTEAFF.

As DNA, the CDR3 is TGTGCCAGTAGTATTATCCGGGGTGACGAAGCTTTCTTT. As protein: CASSIIRGDEAFF. The chain uses TRBV19 and TRBJ1-1; D gene ambiguous. Germline V gene sequence: CDR1 LNHDA, CDR2 SQIVND (reference sequence). The V and J ends lost 3 bases and 8 bases respectively, with 13 bases between them. This CDR3 is 13 amino acids long.

DNA for the CDR3: TGTGCCAGCAGCTTTCGGTACCTTAGGGACTATGGCTACACCTTC. Amino acid sequence: CASSFRYLRDYGYTF. The chain employs TRBV7-2 and TRBJ1-2; D remains unclear. The length of the CDR3 is 15 residues. Germline lookup yields CDR1 SGHTA and CDR2 FQGNSA. Trimming left V 3 bases short and J 3 bases short, with 14 bases between. The full variable domain, in which reference TRBV7-2 and TRBJ1-2 provide the parts outside the CDR3, is GAGVSQSPSNKVTEKGKDVELRCDPISGHTALYWYRQSLGQGLEFLIYFQGNSAPDKSGLPSDRFSAERTGGSVSTLTIQRTQQEDSAVYLCASSFRYLRDYGYTFGSGTRLTVV.